The sequence of this TCR beta chain was determined in a study of siplizumab effects on memory and regulatory T cells. Findings and limits, study-wide: Sequences that were alloreactive and traceable to unstimulated CD4+ memory cells were significantly reduced by siplizumab. It seemed that naive T cells were more diverse than memory cells and were major contributors to the alloresponse. Roughly 75-95% of proliferating CD4+ or CD8+ clones defied assignment to a naive or memory phenotype.

Per the germline V gene, CDR1 is LNHDA and CDR2 is SQIVND (reference sequence). The CDR3 consists of 15 residues. Trimming at V came to 7 bases and at J to 2 bases, leaving 5 bases not matched to a gene. Comments on this clone: What it binds is unknown.

Clones were sequenced by immunoSEQ multiplex PCR, and TCRdb holds only the in-frame ones, with some missing. Counted here are 100,000 or so clones, roughly 94% occurring once; the ten biggest clones make up roughly 1.3%. This TCR was recovered from a human donor in good health. Sequenced input: non-Treg CD4+ T cells sorted from blood. V usage is TRBV19 and J usage is TRBJ2-2; 9 bases line up with TRBD1. The CDR3 is CASKDRGINTGELFF. CDR3 nucleotides: TGTGCCAGTAAAGACAGGGGGATAAACACCGGGGAGCTGTTTTTT.